This TCR beta chain was sequenced in a study of identical twins. Study observations and caveats: While abundant cord blood beta clonotypes carried fewer insertions, memory repertoires showed no such pattern. Rather than following the same donors, the conclusions depended on cross-sectional statistical analysis.

The J segment lost 5 bases and the V segment lost 3 bases, leaving 5 bases of the junction unmatched. Germline lookup yields CDR1 SQVTM and CDR2 ANQGSEA. The CDR3 has 13 residues. Comment on this clonotype: Its antigen is still unknown.

Carrying unique molecular identifiers, the cDNA also gained a universal primer site through template switching. Each CDR3 protein gets one entry after TCRdb re-called the 5' RACE reads with MiXCR. The data hold around 680,000 distinct CDR3 sequences, with more than 6.5% observed a single time. Every donor was a healthy Caucasian. Separately, the same data were catalogued under a study of yellow fever vaccine responses in identical twins.

Sequencing was done on a sample of PBMCs. This receptor was obtained from a woman between 18 and 29 years old in good health. This chain connects TRBV29-1 to TRBJ1-1; 8 positions agree with TRBD1. CDR3 residues: CSVDQGAKTEAFF. DNA for the CDR3: TGCAGCGTTGATCAGGGGGCTAAAACTGAAGCTTTCTTT.